Listed below are T cell receptor beta chains from one sample, sequenced in a study of early T cells in non-severe SARS-CoV-2 infection. One entry per CDR3 protein, called by TCRdb with MiXCR from the 5' RACE reads. The top ten hold about 14% of the sample, which has about 21,000 distinct CDR3 sequences, roughly 5.6% seen once. The sample was whole blood, taken at baseline. These receptors all come from an adult who was a healthcare worker with PCR-confirmed SARS-CoV-2 infection or an uninfected control (not recorded which). The CDR3 runs from the conserved cysteine through the conserved F or W. Each record gives: D gene, clone size, J gene, V gene, CDR3 protein, CDR3 DNA. The D gene is left open where the match is weak. The size entry is marked missing in some rows and otherwise reads once, few, many or a size class.

TRBD1	few	TRBJ2-2	TRBV10-3	CAVRQGAVGELFF	TGTGCCGTAAGACAGGGGGCCGTCGGGGAGCTGTTTTTT
NA	NA	TRBJ2-7	TRBV6-6	CASRRTASSYEQYF	TGTGCCAGCAGACGGACAGCTAGCTCCTACGAGCAGTACTTC
NA	NA	TRBJ2-5	TRBV20-1	CSAGGRAEETQYF	TGCAGTGCGGGAGGACGAGCGGAAGAGACCCAGTACTTC
NA	medium-sized	TRBJ2-3	TRBV24-1	CATSDLATDTQYF	TGTGCCACCAGTGATTTAGCGACAGATACGCAGTATTTT
TRBD1	NA	TRBJ1-2	TRBV12-3/TRBV12-4	CASSLPRTGSGYGYTF	TGTGCCAGCAGTTTACCCAGGACAGGGTCCGGCTATGGCTACACCTTC
NA	many	TRBJ2-7	TRBV2	CAINRDYEQYF	TGTGCCATCAACAGGGACTACGAGCAGTACTTC
TRBD1	many	TRBJ2-1	TRBV3-1	CASRRNTGVNEQFF	TGTGCCAGCAGGCGAAACACAGGGGTCAATGAGCAGTTCTTC
TRBD2	many	TRBJ2-5	TRBV6-6	CASSYSLAGGEDQYF	TGTGCCAGCAGTTACTCCCTAGCGGGGGGGGAAGACCAGTACTTC
TRBD2	medium-sized	TRBJ2-3	TRBV24-1	CATSEPLAGGPADTQYF	TGTGCCACCAGTGAACCGCTAGCGGGGGGGCCCGCAGATACGCAGTATTTT
NA	medium-sized	TRBJ2-3	TRBV20-1	CSARDPGGSSTDTQYF	TGCAGTGCTAGAGATCCGGGCGGCTCTAGCACAGATACGCAGTATTTT
NA	few	TRBJ2-6	TRBV5-4	CASNRPSSLGVGRVSGANVLTF	TGTGCCAGCAACCGCCCCAGCAGCTTGGGAGTAGGCAGGGTCTCTGGGGCCAACGTCCTGACTTTC
NA	NA	TRBJ2-7	TRBV3-1	CASSQDRRPNMRLGYEQYF	TGTGCCAGCAGCCAAGATCGCCGGCCCAATATGAGGCTAGGCTACGAGCAGTACTTC
TRBD1	few	TRBJ2-2	TRBV7-9	CASSRALGQGNTGELFF	TGTGCCAGCAGCCGTGCTCTGGGACAGGGAAACACCGGGGAGCTGTTTTTT
TRBD2	NA	TRBJ2-7	TRBV19	CASTPGGEGLGYGQYF	TGTGCCAGTACCCCTGGAGGGGAGGGACTGGGGTACGGACAGTACTTC
NA	NA	TRBJ2-7	TRBV18	CASSRGSSYEQYF	TGTGCCAGCTCAAGGGGCAGTTCCTACGAGCAGTACTTC
TRBD1	medium-sized	TRBJ2-1	TRBV3-1	CASSQDQGAGEQFF	TGTGCCAGCAGCCAAGACCAGGGGGCGGGTGAGCAGTTCTTC
TRBD1	few	TRBJ1-5	TRBV7-2	CASSRSSQGDNQPQHF	TGTGCTAGCAGCCGCTCGAGTCAGGGGGACAATCAGCCCCAGCATTTT
NA	many	TRBJ1-2	TRBV6-4	CASSDVPAAFNYGYTF	TGTGCCAGCAGTGACGTCCCGGCAGCATTTAACTATGGCTACACCTTC
TRBD1	many	TRBJ1-6	TRBV7-6	CASSLVEGAGSPLHF	TGTGCCAGCAGCTTAGTTGAGGGGGCAGGTTCACCCCTCCACTTT
TRBD1	many	TRBJ2-5	TRBV7-2	CASSDRGLQETQYF	TGTGCCAGCAGCGACAGGGGGCTACAAGAGACCCAGTACTTC
NA	few	TRBJ1-1	TRBV12-3/TRBV12-4	CASSKDGGFTEAFF	TGTGCCAGCAGTAAGGACGGCGGGTTCACTGAAGCTTTCTTT
NA	many	TRBJ1-5	TRBV3-1	CASSSTPQGNQPQHF	TGTGCCAGCAGCTCGACACCTCAGGGCAATCAGCCCCAGCATTTT
TRBD2	many	TRBJ2-3	TRBV6-2/TRBV6-3	CASLKGRAPPSGQYF	TGTGCCAGCCTCAAGGGGAGGGCCCCCCCTTCGGGGCAGTATTTT
NA	NA	TRBJ2-1	TRBV10-3	CAISGDRDEQFF	TGTGCCATCAGTGGAGACCGGGATGAGCAGTTCTTC
TRBD1	few	TRBJ2-3	TRBV9	CASSAPGGQGADTQYF	TGTGCCAGCAGCGCACCGGGAGGACAGGGGGCAGATACGCAGTATTTT
NA	few	TRBJ2-7	TRBV24-1	CATSERGGPYEQYF	TGTGCCACCAGTGAACGAGGGGGACCTTACGAGCAGTACTTC
TRBD1	many	TRBJ2-5	TRBV7-9	CASSWGQGGQETQYF	TGTGCCAGCAGCTGGGGACAGGGGGGTCAAGAGACCCAGTACTTC
NA	NA	TRBJ2-2	TRBV7-2	CASSSRGPNTGELFF	TGTGCCAGCAGCTCCCGCGGGCCGAACACCGGGGAGCTGTTTTTT
TRBD1	many	TRBJ1-6	TRBV20-1	CSARLGTGASYNSPLHF	TGCAGTGCTAGGTTAGGGACAGGGGCCTCCTATAATTCACCCCTCCACTTT
TRBD1	NA	TRBJ1-1	TRBV11-2	CASSFDRGSGTEAFF	TGTGCCAGCAGCTTTGACAGGGGGTCAGGCACTGAAGCTTTCTTT
NA	few	TRBJ2-1	TRBV12-3/TRBV12-4	CASSPSLWRGPHEQFF	TGTGCCAGCAGCCCAAGCCTATGGCGGGGCCCCCATGAGCAGTTCTTC
NA	many	TRBJ1-6	TRBV7-3	CASSLSANSPLHF	TGTGCCAGCAGCTTATCGGCCAATTCACCCCTCCACTTT
NA	many	TRBJ1-3	TRBV20-1	CSASSRGSGNTIYF	TGCAGTGCTAGCTCCAGAGGCTCTGGAAACACCATATATTTT
NA	many	TRBJ1-2	TRBV6-6	CASTPPGQSRGRGYTF	TGTGCCAGCACCCCACCCGGACAGTCCAGGGGTCGTGGCTACACCTTC
NA	medium-sized	TRBJ1-1	TRBV9	CASSKGVNTEAFF	TGTGCCAGCAGCAAAGGGGTGAACACTGAAGCTTTCTTT
NA	many	TRBJ2-1	TRBV7-6	CASSLRSGQGANEQFF	TGTGCCAGCAGCTTAAGGAGCGGGCAGGGAGCTAATGAGCAGTTCTTC
NA	many	TRBJ1-5	TRBV9	CASSVASNQPQHF	TGTGCCAGCAGCGTAGCTAGCAATCAGCCCCAGCATTTT